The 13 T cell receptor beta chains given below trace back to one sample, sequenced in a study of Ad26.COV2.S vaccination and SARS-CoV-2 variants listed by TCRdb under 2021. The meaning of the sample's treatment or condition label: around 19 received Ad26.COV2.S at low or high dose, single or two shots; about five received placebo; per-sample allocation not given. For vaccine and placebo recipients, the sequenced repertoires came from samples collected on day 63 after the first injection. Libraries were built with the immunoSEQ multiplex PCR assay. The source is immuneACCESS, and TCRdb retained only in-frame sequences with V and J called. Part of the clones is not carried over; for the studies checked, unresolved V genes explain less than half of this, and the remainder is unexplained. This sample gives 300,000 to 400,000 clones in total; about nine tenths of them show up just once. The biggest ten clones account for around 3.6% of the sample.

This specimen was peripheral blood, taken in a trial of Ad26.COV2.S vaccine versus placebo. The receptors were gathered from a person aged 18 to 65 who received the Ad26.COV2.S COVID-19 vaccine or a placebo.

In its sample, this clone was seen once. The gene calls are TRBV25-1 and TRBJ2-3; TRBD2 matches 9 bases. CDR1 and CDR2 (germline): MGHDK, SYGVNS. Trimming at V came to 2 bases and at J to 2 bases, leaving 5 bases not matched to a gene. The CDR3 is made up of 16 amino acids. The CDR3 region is CASSEPGLAFTDTQYF. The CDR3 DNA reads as TGTGCCAGCAGTGAACCGGGACTAGCTTTCACAGATACGCAGTATTTT.

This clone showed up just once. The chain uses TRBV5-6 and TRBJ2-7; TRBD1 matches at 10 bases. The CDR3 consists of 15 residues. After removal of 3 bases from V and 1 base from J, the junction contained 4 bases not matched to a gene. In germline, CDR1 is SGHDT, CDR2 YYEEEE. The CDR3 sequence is CASSSTGGSSYEQYF. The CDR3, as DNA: TGTGCCAGCAGCTCGACAGGGGGCTCATCCTACGAGCAGTACTTC.

The CDR3, as DNA: TGTGCCAGCAGCCCTCCGGTAGGTCCCACAGATACGCAGTATTTT. It codes for CASSPPVGPTDTQYF. The chain joins TRBV5-6 to TRBJ2-3; D unresolved. This CDR3 region has 15 residues. Germline V CDR1 and CDR2: SGHDT, YYEEEE. Trimming pared 4 bases from V and 2 bases from J, leaving 14 bases between.

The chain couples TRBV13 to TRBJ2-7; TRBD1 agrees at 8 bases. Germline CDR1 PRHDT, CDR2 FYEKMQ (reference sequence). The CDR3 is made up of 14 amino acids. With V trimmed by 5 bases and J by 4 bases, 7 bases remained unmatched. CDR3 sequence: CASSLQGAQYEQYF. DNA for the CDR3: TGTGCCAGCAGCCTCCAGGGGGCTCAATACGAGCAGTACTTC.

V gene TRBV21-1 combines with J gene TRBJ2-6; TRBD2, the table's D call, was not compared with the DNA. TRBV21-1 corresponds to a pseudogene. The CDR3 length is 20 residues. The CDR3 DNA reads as TGTGCCAGCAGCAAATATCAGAGAGGAACCTGGGAGCCTGGGGCCAACGTCCTGACTTTC. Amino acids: CASSKYQRGTWEPGANVLTF.

The CDR3 loop reads CASSLGPGHGYTF. The CDR3 nucleotides read TGTGCCAGCAGCCTAGGGCCAGGGCATGGCTACACCTTC. The genes are TRBV14 and TRBJ1-2; TRBD1 might be the D (5 bases). V was cut by 4 bases and J by 6 bases, with 12 bases left in between. The CDR3 runs to 13 residues. In germline, CDR1 is SGHDN, CDR2 FVKESK.

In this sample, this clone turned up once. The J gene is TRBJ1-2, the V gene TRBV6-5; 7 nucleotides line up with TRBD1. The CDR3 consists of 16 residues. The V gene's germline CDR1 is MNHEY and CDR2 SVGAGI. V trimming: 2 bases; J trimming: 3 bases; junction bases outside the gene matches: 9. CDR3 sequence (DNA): TGTGCCAGCAGTTACACCCTTTACGACAGGGACTATGGCTACACCTTC. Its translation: CASSYTLYDRDYGYTF.

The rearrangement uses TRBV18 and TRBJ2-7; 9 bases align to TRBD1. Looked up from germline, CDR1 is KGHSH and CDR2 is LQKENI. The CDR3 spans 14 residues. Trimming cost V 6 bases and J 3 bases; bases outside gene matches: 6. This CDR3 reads CASSADRGNYEQYF. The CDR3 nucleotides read TGTGCCAGCTCGGCCGACAGGGGGAACTACGAGCAGTACTTC.

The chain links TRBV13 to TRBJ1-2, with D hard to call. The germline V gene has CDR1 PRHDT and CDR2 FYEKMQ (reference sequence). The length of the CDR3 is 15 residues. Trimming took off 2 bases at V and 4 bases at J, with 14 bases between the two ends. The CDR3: CASSLRWRGFYGYTF. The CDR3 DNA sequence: TGTGCCAGCAGCTTAAGGTGGCGCGGATTCTATGGCTACACCTTC.

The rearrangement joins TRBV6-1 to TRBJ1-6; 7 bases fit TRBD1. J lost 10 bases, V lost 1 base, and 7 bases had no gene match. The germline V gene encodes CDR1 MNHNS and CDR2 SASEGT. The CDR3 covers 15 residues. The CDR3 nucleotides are TGTGCCAGCAGTGAAGACAGGGGACGTTGGTCACCCCTCCACTTT. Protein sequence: CASSEDRGRWSPLHF.

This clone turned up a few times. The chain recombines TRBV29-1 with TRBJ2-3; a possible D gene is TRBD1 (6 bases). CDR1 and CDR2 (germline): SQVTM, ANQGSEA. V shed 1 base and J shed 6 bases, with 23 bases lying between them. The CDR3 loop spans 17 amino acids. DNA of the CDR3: TGCAGCGTTGAAGGGAACCCGGGAACAGGGTTATTGGATACGCAGTATTTT. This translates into CSVEGNPGTGLLDTQYF.

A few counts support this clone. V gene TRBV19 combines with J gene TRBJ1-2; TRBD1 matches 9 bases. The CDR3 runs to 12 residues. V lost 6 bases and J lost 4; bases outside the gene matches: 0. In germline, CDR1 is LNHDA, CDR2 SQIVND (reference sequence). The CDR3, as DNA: TGTGCCAGTAGGGGACAGGGCTATGGCTACACCTTC. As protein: CASRGQGYGYTF.

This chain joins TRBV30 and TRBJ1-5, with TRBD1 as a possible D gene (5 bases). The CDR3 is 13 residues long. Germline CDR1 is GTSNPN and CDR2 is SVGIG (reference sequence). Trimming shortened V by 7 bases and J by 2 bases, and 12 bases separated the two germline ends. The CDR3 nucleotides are TGTGCCTTAGGGTGGGGCGGCAATCAGCCCCAGCATTTT. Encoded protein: CALGWGGNQPQHF.